Listed here are 15 T cell receptor beta chains from one sample, sequenced in a study of T-cell memory formation after mild COVID-19. TCRdb ran MiXCR on the 5' RACE reads and lists one entry per CDR3 protein. This table holds some 40,000 distinct CDR3 sequences, roughly 9.8% found once. Sequenced: PBMCs or a T cell subset sorted from them (not recorded which). These TCRs come from an adult woman who had mild COVID-19 (a few samples of this study predate the infection). Cell type and time point are not known.

This clonotype has ten or more counts. The chain combines TRBV20-1 with TRBJ2-7; unclear D gene. The CDR3 contains 13 residues. Germline values: CDR1 DFQATT, CDR2 SNEGSKA (reference sequence). The V end was cut by 2 bases, the J end by 3 bases, with 11 bases between. DNA for the CDR3: TGCAGTGCTAGAAAGGGTAATTTCTACGAGCAGTACTTC. Amino acids: CSARKGNFYEQYF.

This clonotype turned up a few times. The chain joins TRBV10-3 to TRBJ2-7, with 7 bases lining up with TRBD1. The germline V gene encodes CDR1 ENHRY and CDR2 SYGVKD. V lost 0 bases to trimming and J lost 2 bases; unmatched junction nucleotides: 4. This CDR3 contains 15 residues. CDR3 nucleotide sequence: TGTGCCATCAGTGAGTCGTACAGGGGAGCCTACGAGCAGTACTTC. Translated, it gives CAISESYRGAYEQYF.

V is TRBV5-5 and J is TRBJ1-6, with a weak D call TRBD1 (5 bases). The V end lost 3 bases, the J end lost 7 bases, and 14 bases lay between the germline ends. The CDR3 sequence is 15 residues long. The germline V gene encodes CDR1 SGHKS and CDR2 YYEKEE (reference sequence). CDR3 residues: CASSSQGGLNSPLHF. The CDR3 DNA follows: TGTGCCAGCAGCTCCCAGGGAGGTTTGAATTCACCCCTCCACTTT. The variable domain in full, completed from reference TRBV5-5 and TRBJ1-6, reads DAGVTQSPTHLIKTRGQQVTLRCSPISGHKSVSWYQQVLGQGPQFIFQYYEKEERGRGNFPDRFSARQFPNYSSELNVNALLLGDSALYLCASSSQGGLNSPLHFGNGTRLTVT.

This clonotype was found many times. V gene TRBV9 combines with J gene TRBJ2-7; no clear D gene. The CDR3 is 16 amino acids. The V gene lost 7 bases and the J gene lost 1 base, with 21 bases spanning the gap. Germline lookup yields CDR1 SGDLS and CDR2 YYNGEE. The CDR3: CASGRGRTWVSYEQYF. The CDR3 DNA is TGTGCCAGCGGTCGAGGACGAACTTGGGTGTCCTACGAGCAGTACTTC.

This clonotype has ten or more counts. The chain joins TRBV29-1 to TRBJ2-7; 12 nucleotides match TRBD2. J lost 4 bases, V lost 1 base, and 2 bases had no gene match. Germline V lookup: CDR1 SQVTM, CDR2 ANQGSEA. The CDR3 has 14 residues. CDR3 DNA sequence: TGCAGCGTTGAAGGACTAGCGGGAGTTTACGAGCAGTACTTC. It is translated as CSVEGLAGVYEQYF.

This clonotype has more than one count but fewer than ten. This chain connects TRBV27 to TRBJ2-1; unclear D gene. This CDR3 is 13 amino acids long. Germline CDR1 reads MNHEY; CDR2 reads SMNVEV (reference sequence). Trimming left V 4 bases short and J 4 bases short, with 8 bases between. The CDR3 DNA sequence: TGTGCCAGCAGTTCGACCCTATACAATGAGCAGTTCTTC. It codes for CASSSTLYNEQFF.

This clonotype came up a few times. The chain uses TRBV5-1 and TRBJ1-6; D unresolved. Trimming removed 3 bases from V and 8 bases from J, with 12 bases in between. The germline gives CDR1 SGHRS, CDR2 YFSETQ. This CDR3 is 14 amino acids long. The CDR3 nucleotides read TGCGCCAGCAGCTCGGGGTTAGGGCATTCACCCCTCCACTTT. Translation: CASSSGLGHSPLHF.

This clonotype was picked up a small number of times. V gene TRBV7-2 combines with J gene TRBJ2-7; D gene uncertain. This CDR3 is built from 12 residues. V dropped 2 bases and J dropped 6 bases, with 8 bases sitting between them. The germline CDR1 and CDR2 sequences are SGHTA and FQGNSA. CDR3 region: CASSLRVGEQYF. Here the CDR3 DNA reads TGTGCCAGCAGCTTACGGGTCGGCGAGCAGTACTTC.

The chain has TRBV29-1 and TRBJ1-1; 10 bases are shared with TRBD1. This CDR3 contains 16 residues. Unmatched junction bases numbered 12, after V lost 4 bases and J lost 4 bases. The germline V gene encodes CDR1 SQVTM and CDR2 ANQGSEA. The CDR3 DNA is TGCAGCGTTGCCGGTTCGACAGGGGGCGTATTCACTGAAGCTTTCTTT. Protein product: CSVAGSTGGVFTEAFF. The entire variable domain, with the rest obtained from reference TRBV29-1 and TRBJ1-1, is as follows: SAVISQKPSRDICQRGTSLTIQCQVDSQVTMMFWYRQQPGQSLTLIATANQGSEATYESGFVIDKFPISRPNLTFSTLTVSNMSPEDSSIYLCSVAGSTGGVFTEAFFGQGTRLTVV.

The chain employs TRBV11-2 and TRBJ2-7, with 11 bases lining up with TRBD2. The CDR3 is made up of 15 amino acids. Germline V gives CDR1 SGHAT, CDR2 FQNNGV. The trim removed 4 bases at V and 5 bases at J, leaving 7 bases unmatched. The CDR3 here is CASSSALAGVDEQYF. The CDR3 coding sequence is TGTGCCAGCAGCTCCGCACTAGCGGGAGTTGACGAGCAGTACTTC.

The table lists this clonotype with many counts. The chain is built from TRBV24-1 and TRBJ2-1, with 7 positions matching TRBD1. The CDR3 is 13 residues long. Germline V CDR1 and CDR2: KGHDR, SFDVKD. V trimming: 7 bases; J trimming: 9 bases; junction bases outside the gene matches: 8. CDR3 in amino acids: CATRTRTGGEQFF. CDR3 bases: TGTGCCACCAGGACCCGGACAGGTGGTGAGCAGTTCTTC.

The chain couples TRBV5-1 to TRBJ1-2; 8 bases line up with TRBD1. V gave up 4 bases and J gave up 4 bases; unmatched junction bases: 3. The CDR3 has 13 amino acids. CDR1 SGHRS and CDR2 YFSETQ come from the germline V gene. The CDR3 loop reads CASSDRGGYGYTF. CDR3 nucleotide sequence: TGCGCCAGCAGCGACAGGGGTGGCTATGGCTACACCTTC.

The V call is TRBV25-1, the J call TRBJ2-7, with D hard to call. The CDR3 contains 12 residues. V lost 2 bases and J lost 3, with 5 bases in between. The V gene's germline CDR1 is MGHDK and CDR2 SYGVNS. This CDR3 reads CASSERSYEQYF. CDR3 in DNA: TGTGCCAGCAGTGAAAGGAGCTACGAGCAGTACTTC.

This clonotype has a count of ten or more. The gene calls are TRBV29-1 and TRBJ2-5; tentative D call: TRBD2 (6 bases). CDR3 length equals 14 residues. The V end was cut by 2 bases, the J end by 5 bases, with 15 bases between. Germline-derived CDR1 and CDR2 are SQVTM and ANQGSEA. The CDR3 sequence is CSVERDFPSETQYF. In nucleotides, the CDR3 is TGCAGCGTTGAACGGGACTTCCCCTCGGAGACCCAGTACTTC. The full variable domain, with the rest looked up from reference TRBV29-1 and TRBJ2-5, is SAVISQKPSRDICQRGTSLTIQCQVDSQVTMMFWYRQQPGQSLTLIATANQGSEATYESGFVIDKFPISRPNLTFSTLTVSNMSPEDSSIYLCSVERDFPSETQYFGPGTRLLVL.

In its sample, this clonotype was seen many times. The chain recombines TRBV7-2 with TRBJ2-7; tentatively, D is TRBD1 (6 bases). Trimming left V 1 base short and J 12 bases short, with 13 bases between. Germline values: CDR1 SGHTA, CDR2 FQGNSA. The CDR3 is 12 residues long. The CDR3 spells CASSLGQGRVYF. CDR3 in DNA: TGTGCCAGCAGCTTAGGGCAGGGGCGCGTGTACTTC.